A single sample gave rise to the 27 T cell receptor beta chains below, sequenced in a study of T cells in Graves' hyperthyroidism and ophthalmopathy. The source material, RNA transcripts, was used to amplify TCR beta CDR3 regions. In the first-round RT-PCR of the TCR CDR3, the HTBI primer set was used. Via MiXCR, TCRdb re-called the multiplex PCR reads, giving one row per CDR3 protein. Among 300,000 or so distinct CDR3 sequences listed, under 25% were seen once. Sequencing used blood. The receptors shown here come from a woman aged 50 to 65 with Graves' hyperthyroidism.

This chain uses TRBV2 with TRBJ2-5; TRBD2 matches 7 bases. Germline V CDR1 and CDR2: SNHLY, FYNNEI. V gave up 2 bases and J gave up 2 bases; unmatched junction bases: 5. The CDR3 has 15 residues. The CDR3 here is CASSELLAVQETQYF. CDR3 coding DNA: TGTGCCAGCAGTGAACTCCTAGCGGTTCAAGAGACCCAGTACTTC. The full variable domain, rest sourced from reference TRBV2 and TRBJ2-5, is EPEVTQTPSHQVTQMGQEVILRCVPISNHLYFYWYRQILGQKVEFLVSFYNNEISEKSEIFDDQFSVERPDGSNFTLKIRSTKLEDSAMYFCASSELLAVQETQYFGPGTRLLVL.

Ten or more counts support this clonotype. The CDR3 DNA is TGCAGTGCTAGACTGACGATCACAGATACGCAGTATTTT. This sequence encodes CSARLTITDTQYF. This sequence joins TRBV20-1 and TRBJ2-3; D remains ambiguous. This CDR3 has 13 amino acids. V was pared by 2 bases and J by 2 bases, with 8 bases between. Germline CDR1 is DFQATT and CDR2 is SNEGSKA (reference sequence).

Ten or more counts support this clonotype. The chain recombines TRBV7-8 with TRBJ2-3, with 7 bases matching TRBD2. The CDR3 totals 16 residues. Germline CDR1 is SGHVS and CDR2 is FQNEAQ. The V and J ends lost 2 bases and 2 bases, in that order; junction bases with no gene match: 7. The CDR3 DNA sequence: TGTGCCAGCAGCTTAACACTAGCGCCAAACACAGATACGCAGTATTTT. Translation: CASSLTLAPNTDTQYF.

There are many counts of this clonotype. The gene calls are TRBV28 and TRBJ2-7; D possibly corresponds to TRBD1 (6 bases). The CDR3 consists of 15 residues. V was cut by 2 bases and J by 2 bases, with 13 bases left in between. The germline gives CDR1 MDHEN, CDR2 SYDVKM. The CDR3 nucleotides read TGTGCCAGCAGTTTACATCCAGGGGATACCTACGAGCAGTACTTC. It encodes CASSLHPGDTYEQYF.

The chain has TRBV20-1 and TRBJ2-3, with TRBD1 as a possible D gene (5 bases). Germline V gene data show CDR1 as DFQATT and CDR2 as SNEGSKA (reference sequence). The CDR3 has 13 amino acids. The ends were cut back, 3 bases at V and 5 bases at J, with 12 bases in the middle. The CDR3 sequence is CSARSRQGDTQYF. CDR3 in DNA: TGCAGTGCTAGGAGTCGGCAGGGAGATACGCAGTATTTT.

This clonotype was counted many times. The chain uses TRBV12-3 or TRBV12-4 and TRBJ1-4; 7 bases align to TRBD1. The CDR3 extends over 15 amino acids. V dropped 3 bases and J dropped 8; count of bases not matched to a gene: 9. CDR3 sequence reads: CASSLMGQSKEKLFF. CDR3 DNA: TGTGCCAGCAGTTTGATGGGACAGAGTAAGGAAAAACTGTTTTTT.

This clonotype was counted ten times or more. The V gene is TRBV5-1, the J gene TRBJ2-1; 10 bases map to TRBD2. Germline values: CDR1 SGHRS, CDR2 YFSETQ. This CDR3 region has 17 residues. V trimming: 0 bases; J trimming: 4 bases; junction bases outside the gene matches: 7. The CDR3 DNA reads TGCGCCAGCAGCTTGGATTCCCGGACTAGCGGTTACAATGAGCAGTTCTTC. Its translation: CASSLDSRTSGYNEQFF.

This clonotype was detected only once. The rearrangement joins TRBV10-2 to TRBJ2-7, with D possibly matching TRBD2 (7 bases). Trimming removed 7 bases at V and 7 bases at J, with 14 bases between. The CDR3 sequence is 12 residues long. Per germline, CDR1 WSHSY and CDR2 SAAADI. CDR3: CASTEGGREQYF. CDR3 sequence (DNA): TGCGCCAGCACCGAGGGGGGGCGGGAGCAGTACTTC.

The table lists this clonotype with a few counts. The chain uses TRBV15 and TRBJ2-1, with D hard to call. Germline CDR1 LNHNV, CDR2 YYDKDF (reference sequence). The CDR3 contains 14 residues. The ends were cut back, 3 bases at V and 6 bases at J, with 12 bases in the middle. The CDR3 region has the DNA TGTGCCACCAGCAGTGGTGAAGGGATCAATGAGCAGTTCTTC. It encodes CATSSGEGINEQFF.

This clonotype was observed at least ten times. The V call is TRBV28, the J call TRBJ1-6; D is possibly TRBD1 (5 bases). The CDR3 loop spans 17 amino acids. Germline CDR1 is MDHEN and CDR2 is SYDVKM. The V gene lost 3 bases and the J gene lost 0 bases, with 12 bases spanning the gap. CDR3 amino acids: CASSLGAGSSYNSPLHF. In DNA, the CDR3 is TGTGCCAGCAGTTTGGGTGCAGGGAGCTCCTATAATTCACCCCTCCACTTT.

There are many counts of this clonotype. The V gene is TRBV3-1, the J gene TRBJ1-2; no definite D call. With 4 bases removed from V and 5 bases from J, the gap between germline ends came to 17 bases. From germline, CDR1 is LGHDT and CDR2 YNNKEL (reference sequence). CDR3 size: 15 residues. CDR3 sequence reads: CASSPPGRVGYGYTF. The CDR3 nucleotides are TGTGCCAGCAGCCCTCCTGGGAGGGTGGGGTATGGCTACACCTTC. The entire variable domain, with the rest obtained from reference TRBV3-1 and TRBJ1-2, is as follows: DTAVSQTPKYLVTQMGNDKSIKCEQNLGHDTMYWYKQDSKKFLKIMFSYNNKELIINETVPNRFSPKSPDKAHLNLHINSLELGDSAVYFCASSPPGRVGYGYTFGSGTRLTVV.

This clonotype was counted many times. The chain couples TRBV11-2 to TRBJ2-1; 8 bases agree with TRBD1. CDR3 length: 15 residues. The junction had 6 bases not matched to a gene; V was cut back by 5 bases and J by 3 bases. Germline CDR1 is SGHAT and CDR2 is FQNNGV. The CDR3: CASSPRTGNYNEQFF. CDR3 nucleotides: TGTGCCAGCAGCCCCCGGACAGGGAACTACAATGAGCAGTTCTTC. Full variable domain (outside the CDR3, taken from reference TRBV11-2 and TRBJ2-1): EAGVAQSPRYKIIEKRQSVAFWCNPISGHATLYWYQQILGQGPKLLIQFQNNGVVDDSQLPKDRFSAERLKGVDSTLKIQPAKLEDSAVYLCASSPRTGNYNEQFFGPGTRLTVL.

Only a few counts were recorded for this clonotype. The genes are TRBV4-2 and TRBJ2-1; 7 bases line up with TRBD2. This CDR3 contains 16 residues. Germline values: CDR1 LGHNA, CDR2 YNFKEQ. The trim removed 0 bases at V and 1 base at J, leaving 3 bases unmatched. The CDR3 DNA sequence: TGTGCCAGCAGCCAAGAGGCAGCGGGATCCTACAATGAGCAGTTCTTC. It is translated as CASSQEAAGSYNEQFF.

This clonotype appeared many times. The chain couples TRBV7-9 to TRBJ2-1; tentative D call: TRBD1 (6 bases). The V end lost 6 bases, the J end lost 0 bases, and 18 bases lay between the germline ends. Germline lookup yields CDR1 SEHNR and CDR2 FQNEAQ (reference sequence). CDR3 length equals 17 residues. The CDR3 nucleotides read TGTGCCAGCAGTTACAGCCGGGACACCTACTCCTACAATGAGCAGTTCTTC. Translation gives CASSYSRDTYSYNEQFF.

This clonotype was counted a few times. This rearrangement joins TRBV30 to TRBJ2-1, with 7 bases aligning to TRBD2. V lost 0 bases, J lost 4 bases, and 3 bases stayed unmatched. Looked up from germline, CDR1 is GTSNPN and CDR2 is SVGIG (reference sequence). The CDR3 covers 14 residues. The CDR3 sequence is CAWSVRGLYNEQFF. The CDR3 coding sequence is TGTGCCTGGAGTGTACGGGGACTATACAATGAGCAGTTCTTC.

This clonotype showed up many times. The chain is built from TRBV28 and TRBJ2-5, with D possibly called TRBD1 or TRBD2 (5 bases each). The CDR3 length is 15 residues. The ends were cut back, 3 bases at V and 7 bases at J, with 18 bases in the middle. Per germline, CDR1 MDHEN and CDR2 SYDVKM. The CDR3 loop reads CASSFPGPQLMTQYF. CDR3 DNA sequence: TGTGCCAGCAGTTTTCCGGGACCGCAATTAATGACCCAGTACTTC.

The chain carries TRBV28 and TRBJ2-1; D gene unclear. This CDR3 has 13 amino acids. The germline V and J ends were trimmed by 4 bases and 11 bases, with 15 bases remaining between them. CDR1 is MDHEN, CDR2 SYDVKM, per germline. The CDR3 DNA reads TGTGCCAGCAGTTCATCGGAAGACTGGAAGCAGTTCTTC. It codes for CASSSSEDWKQFF.

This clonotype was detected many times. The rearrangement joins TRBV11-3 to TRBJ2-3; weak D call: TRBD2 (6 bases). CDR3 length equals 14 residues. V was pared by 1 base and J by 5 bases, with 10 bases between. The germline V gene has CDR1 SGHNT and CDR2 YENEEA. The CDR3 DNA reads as TGTGCCAGCAGCTTAGGACTAGGTCGAGATACGCAGTATTTT. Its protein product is CASSLGLGRDTQYF.

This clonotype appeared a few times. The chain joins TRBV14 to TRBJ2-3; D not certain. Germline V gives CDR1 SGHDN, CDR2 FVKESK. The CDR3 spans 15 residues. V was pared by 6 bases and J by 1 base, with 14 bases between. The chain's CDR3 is CASSPDLRGTDTQYF. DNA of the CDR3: TGTGCCAGCAGTCCGGACCTTAGGGGCACAGATACGCAGTATTTT.

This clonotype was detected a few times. The CDR3 protein is CATSRDEGDTQYF. DNA of the CDR3: TGTGCCACCAGCAGAGATGAAGGGGATACGCAGTATTTT. This chain joins TRBV15 and TRBJ2-3, with unresolved D. The length of the CDR3 is 13 residues. Germline CDR1 reads LNHNV; CDR2 reads YYDKDF (reference sequence). V was shortened by 0 bases and J by 6 bases, with 7 bases between the two germline ends.

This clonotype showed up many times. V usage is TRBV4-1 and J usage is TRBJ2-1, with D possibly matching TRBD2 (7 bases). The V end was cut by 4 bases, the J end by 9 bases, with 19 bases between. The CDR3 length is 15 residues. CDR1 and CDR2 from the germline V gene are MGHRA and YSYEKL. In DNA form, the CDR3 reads TGCGCCAGCAGCCCTGGGGGCGGGAGTTCTGTTGAGCAGTTCTTC. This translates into CASSPGGGSSVEQFF.

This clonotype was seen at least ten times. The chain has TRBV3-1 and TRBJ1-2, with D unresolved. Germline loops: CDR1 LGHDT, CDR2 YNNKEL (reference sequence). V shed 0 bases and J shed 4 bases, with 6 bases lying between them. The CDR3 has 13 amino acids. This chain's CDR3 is CASSQDAIYGYTF. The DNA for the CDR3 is TGTGCCAGCAGCCAAGACGCTATCTATGGCTACACCTTC. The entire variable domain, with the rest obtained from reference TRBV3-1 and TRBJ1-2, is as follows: DTAVSQTPKYLVTQMGNDKSIKCEQNLGHDTMYWYKQDSKKFLKIMFSYNNKELIINETVPNRFSPKSPDKAHLNLHINSLELGDSAVYFCASSQDAIYGYTFGSGTRLTVV.

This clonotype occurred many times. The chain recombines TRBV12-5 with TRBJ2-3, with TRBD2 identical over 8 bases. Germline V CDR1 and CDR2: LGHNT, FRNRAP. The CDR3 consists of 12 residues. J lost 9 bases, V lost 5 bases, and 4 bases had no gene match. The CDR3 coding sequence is TGTGCTAGTGGTCCCGGGGGGGGGACGCAGTATTTT. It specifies CASGPGGGTQYF.

The CDR3: CASTYSSHNEQFF. The CDR3 nucleotides are TGTGCCAGCACCTATTCTTCGCACAATGAGCAGTTCTTC. The chain links TRBV12-3 or TRBV12-4 to TRBJ2-1; D ambiguous. The V gene lost 7 bases and the J gene lost 5 bases, with 12 bases spanning the gap. This CDR3 spans 13 amino acids.

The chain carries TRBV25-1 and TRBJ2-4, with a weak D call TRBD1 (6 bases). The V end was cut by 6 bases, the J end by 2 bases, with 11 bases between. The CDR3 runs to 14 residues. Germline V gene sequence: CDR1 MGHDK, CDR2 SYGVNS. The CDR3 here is CASRDSLSKNIQYF. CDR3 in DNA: TGTGCCAGCAGGGACAGTCTATCCAAAAACATTCAGTACTTC.

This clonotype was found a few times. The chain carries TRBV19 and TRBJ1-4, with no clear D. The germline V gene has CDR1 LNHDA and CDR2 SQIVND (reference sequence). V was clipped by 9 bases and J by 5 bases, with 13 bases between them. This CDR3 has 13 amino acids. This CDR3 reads CASRPVGNEKLFF. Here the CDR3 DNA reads TGTGCCAGCCGTCCTGTCGGGAATGAAAAACTGTTTTTT.

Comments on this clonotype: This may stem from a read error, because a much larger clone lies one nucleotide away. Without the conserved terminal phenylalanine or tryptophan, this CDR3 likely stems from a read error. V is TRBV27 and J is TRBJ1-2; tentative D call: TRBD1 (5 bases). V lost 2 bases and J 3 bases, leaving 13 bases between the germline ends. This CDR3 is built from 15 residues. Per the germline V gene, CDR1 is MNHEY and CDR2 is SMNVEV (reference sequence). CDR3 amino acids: CASSLRLGRDYGYTL. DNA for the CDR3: TGTGCCAGCAGTTTAAGATTGGGCAGGGACTATGGCTACACCCTC.